Shown below are 21 T cell receptor beta chains from a single sample sequenced in a study of cytomegalovirus exposure and HLA in healthy donors. The study ran its PCR with 60 Vbeta and 13 Jbeta primers. Some clones are missing from TCRdb's copy, which holds only in-frame ones; the method was immunoSEQ multiplex PCR. Altogether around 150,000 clones are present, over 8% being singletons, with the ten largest covering approximately 2%. Material: PBMCs. The receptors were sampled from a male donor in good health and CMV-seronegative.

In this sample, this clone turned up a few times. The rearrangement links TRBV4-3 to TRBJ2-2; D remains ambiguous. Trimming pared 1 base from V and 5 bases from J, leaving 20 bases between. The CDR3 has 18 amino acids. Germline values: CDR1 LGHNA, CDR2 YSLEER. The CDR3 sequence: CASSQALTLTQLTGELFF. The CDR3 nucleotides read TGCGCCAGCAGCCAAGCCCTCACCCTGACCCAACTAACCGGGGAGCTGTTTTTT.

The chain is built from TRBV5-1 and TRBJ2-2; 7 bases line up with TRBD1. The junction had 3 bases not matched to a gene; V was cut back by 4 bases and J by 3 bases. Germline values: CDR1 SGHRS, CDR2 YFSETQ. The length of the CDR3 is 14 residues. CDR3 nucleotides: TGCGCCAGCAGCATCGGACAGGACACCGGGGAGCTGTTTTTT. It specifies CASSIGQDTGELFF.

This clone was observed a few times. The chain carries TRBV6-1 and TRBJ1-6; a weak D match, TRBD1 (6 bases). V lost 8 bases to trimming and J lost 6 bases, with 11 bases between them. The CDR3 is made up of 13 amino acids. Per germline, CDR1 MNHNS and CDR2 SASEGT. CDR3 protein: CASVDRTNSPLHF. The CDR3 DNA is TGTGCCAGCGTAGACAGGACTAATTCACCCCTCCACTTT.

The chain couples TRBV2 to TRBJ1-1; D remains ambiguous. Germline CDR1 reads SNHLY; CDR2 reads FYNNEI. CDR3 length: 15 residues. V dropped 7 bases and J dropped 0 bases, with 15 bases sitting between them. The CDR3 region has the DNA TGTGCCAGCACCCCCCCGATAGCCATGAACACTGAAGCTTTCTTT. Translation: CASTPPIAMNTEAFF.

The chain is built from TRBV9 and TRBJ1-1; D not certain. V lost 4 bases and J lost 3, with 10 bases in between. The CDR3 consists of 13 residues. Germline CDR1 reads SGDLS; CDR2 reads YYNGEE. CDR3 in amino acids: CASSSVDYTEAFF. The CDR3 DNA reads TGTGCCAGCAGCTCCGTCGACTACACTGAAGCTTTCTTT.

The gene calls are TRBV4-3 and TRBJ1-2; tentatively, D is TRBD1 (6 bases). This CDR3 region has 17 residues. Germline CDR1 reads LGHNA; CDR2 reads YSLEER. The V and J ends lost 0 bases and 5 bases respectively, with 19 bases between them. The CDR3 loop is CASSQDMVRGRGYGYTF. The CDR3 bases are TGCGCCAGCAGCCAAGATATGGTGCGGGGGCGCGGGTATGGCTACACCTTC.

The rearrangement joins TRBV28 to TRBJ1-2; D ambiguous. The CDR3 extends over 12 amino acids. The V end lost 6 bases, the J end lost 9 bases, and 14 bases lay between the germline ends. The germline gives CDR1 MDHEN, CDR2 SYDVKM. DNA for the CDR3: TGTGCCAGCAGCCACCAGAGGGCCAGCTACACCTTC. Translating it yields CASSHQRASYTF.

This clone was counted only a few times. The chain's CDR3 is CASGGANDNEQFF. In DNA form, the CDR3 reads TGTGCAAGCGGGGGGGCTAACGACAATGAGCAGTTCTTC. The V gene is TRBV7-9, the J gene TRBJ2-1; 10 bases fit TRBD2. The CDR3 totals 13 residues. Germline CDR1 and CDR2: SEHNR and FQNEAQ (reference sequence).

V gene TRBV28 combines with J gene TRBJ2-7, with 9 bases identical to TRBD2. CDR3 length: 12 amino acids. V lost 6 bases, J lost 4 bases, and 1 base stayed unmatched. Germline-derived CDR1 and CDR2 are MDHEN and SYDVKM. The chain's CDR3 is CASRLAGYEQYF. In DNA, the CDR3 is TGTGCCAGCAGACTAGCGGGTTACGAGCAGTACTTC.

The chain employs TRBV28 and TRBJ2-3; 7 bases line up with TRBD1. Per germline, CDR1 MDHEN and CDR2 SYDVKM. This CDR3 spans 18 amino acids. V lost 6 bases, J lost 0 bases, and 15 bases stayed unmatched. Here the CDR3 DNA reads TGTGCCAGCAGGGACCGGGACAGAAGTACACCTAGCACAGATACGCAGTATTTT. Its translation: CASRDRDRSTPSTDTQYF. The complete variable domain, with remaining parts taken from reference TRBV28 and TRBJ2-3, reads DVKVTQSSRYLVKRTGEKVFLECVQDMDHENMFWYRQDPGLGLRLIYFSYDVKMKEKGDIPEGYSVSREKKERFSLILESASTNQTSMYLCASRDRDRSTPSTDTQYFGPGTRLTVL.

The chain recombines TRBV7-2 with TRBJ2-3, with 13 bases aligning to TRBD2. Per germline, CDR1 SGHTA and CDR2 FQGNSA. CDR3 length equals 15 residues. J lost 5 bases, V lost 3 bases, and 2 bases had no gene match. The chain's CDR3 is CASSFTSGGVDTQYF. The CDR3 bases are TGTGCCAGCAGCTTCACTAGCGGGGGGGTAGATACGCAGTATTTT.

The chain has TRBV5-1 and TRBJ2-3; D perhaps matches TRBD1 (6 bases). The CDR3 totals 12 residues. The germline gives CDR1 SGHRS, CDR2 YFSETQ. Trimming cost V 3 bases and J 6 bases, with 8 bases left between them. This chain's CDR3 is CASSSRGDTQYF. The DNA for the CDR3 is TGCGCCAGCAGCTCCAGGGGTGATACGCAGTATTTT.

The V and J genes are TRBV28 and TRBJ2-1; 9 bases align to TRBD2. The V and J ends lost 3 bases and 5 bases, in that order; junction bases with no gene match: 11. Looked up from germline, CDR1 is MDHEN and CDR2 is SYDVKM. The CDR3 spans 17 residues. CDR3 nucleotide sequence: TGTGCCAGCAGTTTCAGCCTAGCGGGATCTGGGGACAATGAGCAGTTCTTC. Encoded protein: CASSFSLAGSGDNEQFF.

This clone was detected only a few times. The chain joins TRBV7-9 to TRBJ2-1; 9 bases are a match to TRBD2. This CDR3 region has 17 residues. V trimming: 10 bases; J trimming: 0 bases; junction bases outside the gene matches: 13. Germline loops: CDR1 SEHNR, CDR2 FQNEAQ (reference sequence). The CDR3 DNA is TGTGCCAACGGGGCTAGCGGGGCCTTAAGCTCCTACAATGAGCAGTTCTTC. Protein: CANGASGALSSYNEQFF.

The chain joins TRBV6-5 to TRBJ2-2; 7 bases fit TRBD1. J gave up 10 bases and V 2 bases, and 10 bases lay outside the gene matches. Germline CDR1 MNHEY, CDR2 SVGAGI. This CDR3 spans 15 amino acids. CDR3 protein: CASSYADRPSEELFF. As DNA, the CDR3 is TGTGCCAGCAGTTACGCGGACAGGCCCTCCGAGGAGCTGTTTTTT.

The J gene is TRBJ2-7, the V gene TRBV29-1, with a tentative D call TRBD2 (5 bases). The CDR3 consists of 12 residues. The V and J ends lost 7 bases and 4 bases respectively, with 14 bases between them. Germline values: CDR1 SQVTM, CDR2 ANQGSEA. The CDR3 loop is CSGKRAGYEQYF. CDR3 coding DNA: TGCAGCGGAAAAAGGGCGGGTTACGAGCAGTACTTC.

This clone was observed a handful of times. The rearrangement uses TRBV9 and TRBJ2-5, with 9 bases matching TRBD2. CDR3 length: 21 amino acids. J gave up 2 bases and V 0 bases, and 20 bases lay outside the gene matches. Germline lookup yields CDR1 SGDLS and CDR2 YYNGEE. This CDR3 is CASSVGGAGLAGSLLQETQYF. The CDR3 DNA sequence: TGTGCCAGCAGCGTAGGGGGAGCCGGGCTAGCGGGGAGTTTATTACAAGAGACCCAGTACTTC.

This clone was observed a few times. The chain employs TRBV19 and TRBJ2-7, with D perhaps matching TRBD1 (6 bases). V was clipped by 4 bases and J by 3 bases, with 13 bases between them. Germline loops: CDR1 LNHDA, CDR2 SQIVND (reference sequence). The CDR3 is made up of 14 amino acids. CDR3 bases: TGTGCCAGTAGTACGATTCGGACAGTCTACGAGCAGTACTTC. This codes for CASSTIRTVYEQYF.

This clone was seen a few times. This rearrangement joins TRBV29-1 to TRBJ2-7, with 7 nucleotides matching TRBD1. With 7 bases clipped from V and 0 bases from J, the junction kept 6 bases outside the gene matches. From germline, CDR1 is SQVTM and CDR2 ANQGSEA. CDR3 length equals 13 residues. The CDR3 nucleotides are TGCAGCGGGACAGGCGACAGCTCCTACGAGCAGTACTTC. This encodes CSGTGDSSYEQYF.

This sequence joins TRBV18 and TRBJ1-4; 8 bases agree with TRBD1. The CDR3 is 14 amino acids. Looked up from germline, CDR1 is KGHSH and CDR2 is LQKENI. The V segment lost 7 bases and the J segment 7 bases; nucleotides outside the gene matches: 8. In DNA form, the CDR3 reads TGTGCCAGCTTCCCGGGACAGGCAGGTGAAAAACTGTTTTTT. The encoded protein is CASFPGQAGEKLFF. The full variable domain, with the rest looked up from reference TRBV18 and TRBJ1-4, is NAGVMQNPRHLVRRRGQEARLRCSPMKGHSHVYWYRQLPEEGLKFMVYLQKENIIDESGMPKERFSAEFPKEGPSILRIQQVVRGDSAAYFCASFPGQAGEKLFFGSGTQLSVL.

In this sample, this clone turned up a few times. The sample holds other DNA sequences that translate to the same CDR3. This chain uses TRBV19 with TRBJ1-6, with D perhaps matching TRBD1 (6 bases). V was shortened by 7 bases and J by 4 bases, with 17 bases between the two germline ends. The CDR3 is made up of 16 amino acids. Germline V gene data show CDR1 as LNHDA and CDR2 as SQIVND (reference sequence). This CDR3 is CASTLTGITYNSPLHF. The CDR3 region has the DNA TGTGCCAGTACCCTCACAGGGATAACATATAATTCACCCCTCCACTTT. Full variable domain (rest looked up from reference TRBV19 and TRBJ1-6): DGGITQSPKYLFRKEGQNVTLSCEQNLNHDAMYWYRQDPGQGLRLIYYSQIVNDFQKGDIAEGYSVSREKKESFPLTVTSAQKNPTAFYLCASTLTGITYNSPLHFGNGTRLTVT.